The TCR beta chain under discussion was sequenced for a study of a mutant IDH1 vaccine in newly diagnosed glioma. Study overall: Patients were started on vaccination 4-6 weeks after radiotherapy alone, or with temozolomide cycles. The sex distribution of treated patients was around 60% male and about 38% female, with a mean age of around 43 years.

Profiling relied on immunoSEQ multiplex PCR, and the TCRdb table lists in-frame clones only, not all of them. The data contain roughly 34,000 clones, approximately 84% of them seen just once; the ten biggest clones take up around 28%. Time point described: week 47, end of study. In every dose of vaccine, 300 ug of mutant IDH1 20-mer peptide was given alongside topical imiquimod. There were new WHO grade 3 or 4 astrocytomas in the donors, and these were IDH1-mutant and ATRX-lost. Unmatched junction bases numbered 11, after V lost 5 bases and J lost 3 bases. The CDR3 is 16 residues long. CDR1 and CDR2 (germline): SGHTA, FQGNSA. With respect to this clone: Antigen: not known.

Study outcomes and limitations: Overall, about 93% of patients had vaccine-induced immune responses.

This TCR was recovered from a man aged 25 to 45 with glioma. The chain employs TRBV7-2 and TRBJ2-5; 8 bases are a match to TRBD1. The sample was PBMCs, taken from a glioma patient whose treatment included an IDH1 peptide vaccine. CDR3 in DNA: TGTGCCAGCAGCCGGCAGGCAGGGGGCTCAGAAGAGACCCAGTACTTC. Translated: CASSRQAGGSEETQYF.